This T cell receptor beta chain was recovered during a study of T cell repertoires in cytomegalovirus infection. For the study at large: CMV infection plus the matching HLA type was flagged by public TCR beta signatures.

This CDR3 has 14 residues. Germline loops: CDR1 MNHEY, CDR2 SMNVEV (reference sequence). V lost 7 bases, J lost 5 bases, and 15 bases lay in between. A single record per CDR3 protein comes from TCRdb applying MiXCR to the reads. The sample lists about 460,000 distinct CDR3 sequences, 10% to 12% seen once, with 10% in the top ten. This clonotype has ten or more counts. V usage is TRBV27 and J usage is TRBJ1-5; D may be TRBD1 (6 bases). Sequences were obtained from PBMCs. The clonotype originates from a human donor in good health (CMV status not recorded). Some clones in this sample may be carry-over from other donors' samples. The CDR3 spells CASKAGELHQPQHF. The DNA for the CDR3 is TGTGCCAGCAAGGCAGGGGAGTTACATCAGCCCCAGCATTTT.